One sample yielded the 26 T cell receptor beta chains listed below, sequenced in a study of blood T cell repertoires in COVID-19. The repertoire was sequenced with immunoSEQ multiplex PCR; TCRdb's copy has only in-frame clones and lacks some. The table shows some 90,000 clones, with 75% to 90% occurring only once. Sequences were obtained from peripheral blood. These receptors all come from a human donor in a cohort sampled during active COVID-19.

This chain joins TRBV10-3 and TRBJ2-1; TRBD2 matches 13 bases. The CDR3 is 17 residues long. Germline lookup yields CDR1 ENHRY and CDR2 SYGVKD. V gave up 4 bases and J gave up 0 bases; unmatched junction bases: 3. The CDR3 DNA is TGTGCCATCAGTGGGGGGACTAGCGGGGTCTCCTACAATGAGCAGTTCTTC. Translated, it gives CAISGGTSGVSYNEQFF.

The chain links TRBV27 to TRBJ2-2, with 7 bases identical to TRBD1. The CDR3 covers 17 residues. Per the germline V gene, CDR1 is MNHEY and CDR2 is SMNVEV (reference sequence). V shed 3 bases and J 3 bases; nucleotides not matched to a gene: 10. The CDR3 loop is CASSFFPTGVHTGELFF. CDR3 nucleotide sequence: TGTGCCAGCAGTTTTTTCCCCACAGGGGTACACACCGGGGAGCTGTTTTTT.

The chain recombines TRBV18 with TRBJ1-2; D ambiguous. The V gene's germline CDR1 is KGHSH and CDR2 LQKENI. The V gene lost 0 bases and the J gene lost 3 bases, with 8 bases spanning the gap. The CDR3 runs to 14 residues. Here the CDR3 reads CASSPPGRYYGYTF. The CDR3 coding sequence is TGTGCCAGCTCACCACCGGGCCGGTACTATGGCTACACCTTC.

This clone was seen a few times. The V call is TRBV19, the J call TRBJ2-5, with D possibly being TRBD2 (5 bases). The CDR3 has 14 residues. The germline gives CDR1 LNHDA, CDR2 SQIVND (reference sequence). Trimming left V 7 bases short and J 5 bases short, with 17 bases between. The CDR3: CASTLGREWETQYF. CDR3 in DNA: TGTGCCAGTACCCTCGGAAGGGAGTGGGAGACCCAGTACTTC.

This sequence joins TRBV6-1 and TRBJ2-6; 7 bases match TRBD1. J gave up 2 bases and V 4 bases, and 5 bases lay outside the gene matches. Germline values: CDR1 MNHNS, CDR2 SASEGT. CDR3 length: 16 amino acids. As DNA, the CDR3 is TGTGCCAGCAGTGGGAGACAGGGTACTGGGGCCAACGTCCTGACTTTC. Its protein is CASSGRQGTGANVLTF.

The DNA of the CDR3 is TGTGCCAGCAGCCATTCCGGGACAGTCTACGAGCAGTACTTC. Translation: CASSHSGTVYEQYF. The chain carries TRBV7-8 and TRBJ2-7, with TRBD1 matching over 7 bases. The CDR3 has 14 residues. After removal of 5 bases from V and 3 bases from J, the junction contained 7 bases not matched to a gene. CDR1 SGHVS and CDR2 FQNEAQ come from the germline V gene.

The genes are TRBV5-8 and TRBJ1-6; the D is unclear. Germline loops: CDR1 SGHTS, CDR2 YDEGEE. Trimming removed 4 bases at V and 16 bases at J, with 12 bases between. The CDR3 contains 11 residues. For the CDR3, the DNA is TGTGCCAGCAGCCCCCGGACGGGACTCCACTTT. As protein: CASSPRTGLHF.

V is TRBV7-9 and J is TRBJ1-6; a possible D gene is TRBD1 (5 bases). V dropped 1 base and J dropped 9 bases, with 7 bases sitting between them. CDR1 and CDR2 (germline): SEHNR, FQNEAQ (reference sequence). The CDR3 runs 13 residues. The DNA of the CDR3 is TGTGCCAGCAGCTTAGATCAGGGTTCACCCCTCCACTTT. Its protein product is CASSLDQGSPLHF.

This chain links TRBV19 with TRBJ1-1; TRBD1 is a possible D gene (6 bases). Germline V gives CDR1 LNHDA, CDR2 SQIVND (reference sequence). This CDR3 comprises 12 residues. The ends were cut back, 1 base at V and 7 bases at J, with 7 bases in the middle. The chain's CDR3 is CASSIGTVEAFF. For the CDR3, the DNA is TGTGCCAGTAGTATAGGGACAGTTGAAGCTTTCTTT.

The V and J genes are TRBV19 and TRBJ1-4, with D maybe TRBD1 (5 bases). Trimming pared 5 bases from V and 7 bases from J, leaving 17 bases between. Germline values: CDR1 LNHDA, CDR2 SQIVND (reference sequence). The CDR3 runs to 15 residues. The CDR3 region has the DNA TGTGCCAGTAGTCCAAGGGACCGCGGGGGTGAAAAACTGTTTTTT. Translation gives CASSPRDRGGEKLFF. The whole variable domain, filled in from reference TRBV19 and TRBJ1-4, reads DGGITQSPKYLFRKEGQNVTLSCEQNLNHDAMYWYRQDPGQGLRLIYYSQIVNDFQKGDIAEGYSVSREKKESFPLTVTSAQKNPTAFYLCASSPRDRGGEKLFFGSGTQLSVL.

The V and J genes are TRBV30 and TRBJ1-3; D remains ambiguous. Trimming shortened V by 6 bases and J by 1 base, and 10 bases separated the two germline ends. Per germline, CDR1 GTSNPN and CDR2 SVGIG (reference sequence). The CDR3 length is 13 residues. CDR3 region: CACLGDSGNTIYF. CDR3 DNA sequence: TGTGCCTGCCTCGGGGATTCTGGAAACACCATATATTTT. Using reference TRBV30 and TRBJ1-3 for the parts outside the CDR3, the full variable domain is SQTIHQWPATLVQPVGSPLSLECTVEGTSNPNLYWYRQAAGRGLQLLFYSVGIGQISSEVPQNLSASRPQDRQFILSSKKLLLSDSGFYLCACLGDSGNTIYFGEGSWLTVV.

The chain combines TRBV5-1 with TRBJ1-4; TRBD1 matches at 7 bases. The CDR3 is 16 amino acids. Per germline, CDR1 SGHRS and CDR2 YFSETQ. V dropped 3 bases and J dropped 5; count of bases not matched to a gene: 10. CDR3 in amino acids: CASSSLPGQRNEKLFF. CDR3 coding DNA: TGCGCCAGCAGCTCGCTGCCGGGACAGAGAAATGAAAAACTGTTTTTT.

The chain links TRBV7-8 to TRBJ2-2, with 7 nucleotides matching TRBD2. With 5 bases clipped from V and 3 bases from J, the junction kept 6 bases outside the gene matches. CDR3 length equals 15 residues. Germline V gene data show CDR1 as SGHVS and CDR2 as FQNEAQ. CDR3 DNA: TGTGCCAGCAGCCTAAGACTAGCAGACACCGGGGAGCTGTTTTTT. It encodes CASSLRLADTGELFF.

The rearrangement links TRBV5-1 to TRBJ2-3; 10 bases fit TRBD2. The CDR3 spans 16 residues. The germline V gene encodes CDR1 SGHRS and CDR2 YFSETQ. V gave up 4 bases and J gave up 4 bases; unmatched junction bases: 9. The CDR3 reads CASSPKVAGGADTQYF. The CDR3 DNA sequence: TGCGCCAGCAGCCCTAAGGTAGCGGGAGGTGCAGATACGCAGTATTTT.

DNA of the CDR3: TGTGCCAGCAGCTTGGGTTGGAGCTCCTATAATTCACCCCTCCACTTT. This gives the protein CASSLGWSSYNSPLHF. The rearrangement uses TRBV5-6 and TRBJ1-6, with unresolved D. Germline V gene data show CDR1 as SGHDT and CDR2 as YYEEEE. This CDR3 spans 16 amino acids. The ends were cut back, 0 bases at V and 0 bases at J, with 7 bases in the middle.

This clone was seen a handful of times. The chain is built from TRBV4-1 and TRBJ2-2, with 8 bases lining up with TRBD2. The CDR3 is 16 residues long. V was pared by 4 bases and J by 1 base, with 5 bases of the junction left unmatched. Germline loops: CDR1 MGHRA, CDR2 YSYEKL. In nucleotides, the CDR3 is TGCGCCAGCAGCCCCCAGGCGGGGGGGAACACCGGGGAGCTGTTTTTT. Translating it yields CASSPQAGGNTGELFF.

CDR3 in DNA: TGTGCCACCAGCAGAGATATCGGGGAGGCCGGAACAGATACGCAGTATTTT. It specifies CATSRDIGEAGTDTQYF. The J gene is TRBJ2-3, the V gene TRBV15; perhaps TRBD2 as D (6 bases). Germline V gives CDR1 LNHNV, CDR2 YYDKDF (reference sequence). The ends were cut back, 0 bases at V and 3 bases at J, with 16 bases in the middle. The CDR3 sequence is 17 residues long.

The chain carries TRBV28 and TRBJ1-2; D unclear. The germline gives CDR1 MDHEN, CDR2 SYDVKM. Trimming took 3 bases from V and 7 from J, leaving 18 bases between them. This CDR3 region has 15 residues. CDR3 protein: CASSFLEQSRSGYTF. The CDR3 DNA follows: TGTGCCAGCAGTTTCCTGGAGCAGTCTCGAAGTGGCTACACCTTC.

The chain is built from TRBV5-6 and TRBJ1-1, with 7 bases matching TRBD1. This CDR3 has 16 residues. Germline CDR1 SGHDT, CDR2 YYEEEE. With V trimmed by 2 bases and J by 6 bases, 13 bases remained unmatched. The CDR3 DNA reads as TGTGCCAGCAGCTTCACAGGGGTAGGCCTTATCGCTGAAGCTTTCTTT. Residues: CASSFTGVGLIAEAFF.

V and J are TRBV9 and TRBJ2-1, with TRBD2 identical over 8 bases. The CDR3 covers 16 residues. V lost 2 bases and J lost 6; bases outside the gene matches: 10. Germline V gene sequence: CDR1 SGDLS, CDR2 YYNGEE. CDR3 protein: CASSVGPPGGPNEQFF. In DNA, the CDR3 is TGTGCCAGCAGCGTGGGGCCTCCGGGAGGGCCCAATGAGCAGTTCTTC. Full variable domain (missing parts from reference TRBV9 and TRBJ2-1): DSGVTQTPKHLITATGQRVTLRCSPRSGDLSVYWYQQSLDQGLQFLIQYYNGEERAKGNILERFSAQQFPDLHSELNLSSLELGDSALYFCASSVGPPGGPNEQFFGPGTRLTVL.

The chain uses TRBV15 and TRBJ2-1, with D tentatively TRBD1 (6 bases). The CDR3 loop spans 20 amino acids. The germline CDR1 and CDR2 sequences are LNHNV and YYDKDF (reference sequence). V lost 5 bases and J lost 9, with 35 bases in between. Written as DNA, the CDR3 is TGTGCCACCAGCCCGACACCAGGGGCTTTTTTGGTCTTCCAGCGAGGTGAGCAGTTCTTC. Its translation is CATSPTPGAFLVFQRGEQFF.

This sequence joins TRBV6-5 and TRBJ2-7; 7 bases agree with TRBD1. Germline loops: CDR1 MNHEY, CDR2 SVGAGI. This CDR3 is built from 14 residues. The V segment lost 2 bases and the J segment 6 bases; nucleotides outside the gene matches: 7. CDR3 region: CASSYPGGGGEQYF. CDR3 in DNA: TGTGCCAGCAGTTACCCAGGGGGTGGAGGCGAGCAGTACTTC.

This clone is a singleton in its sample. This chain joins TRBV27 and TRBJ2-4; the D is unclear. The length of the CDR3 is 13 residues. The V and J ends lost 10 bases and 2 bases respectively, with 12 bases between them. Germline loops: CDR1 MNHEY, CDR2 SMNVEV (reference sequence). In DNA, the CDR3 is TGTGCCACATCCTGGAGTTCCAAAAACATTCAGTACTTC. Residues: CATSWSSKNIQYF.

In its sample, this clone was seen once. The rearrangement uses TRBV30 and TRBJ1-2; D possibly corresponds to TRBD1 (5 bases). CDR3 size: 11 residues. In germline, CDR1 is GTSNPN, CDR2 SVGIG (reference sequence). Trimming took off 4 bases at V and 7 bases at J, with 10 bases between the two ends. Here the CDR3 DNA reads TGTGCCTGGACGGGGGTCGGTGGCTACACCTTC. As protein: CAWTGVGGYTF.

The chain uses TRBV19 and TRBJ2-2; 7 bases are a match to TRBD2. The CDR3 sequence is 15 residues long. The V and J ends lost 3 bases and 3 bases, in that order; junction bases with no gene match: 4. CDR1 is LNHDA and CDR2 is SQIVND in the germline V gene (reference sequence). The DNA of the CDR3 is TGTGCCAGTAGTATGGGACGGGGGGACACCGGGGAGCTGTTTTTT. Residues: CASSMGRGDTGELFF.

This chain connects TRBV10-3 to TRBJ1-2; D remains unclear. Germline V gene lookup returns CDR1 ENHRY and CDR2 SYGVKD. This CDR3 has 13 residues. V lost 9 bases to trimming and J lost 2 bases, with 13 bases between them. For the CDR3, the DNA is TGTGCCATATCGGTTGTCGGGAACTATGGCTACACCTTC. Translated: CAISVVGNYGYTF.